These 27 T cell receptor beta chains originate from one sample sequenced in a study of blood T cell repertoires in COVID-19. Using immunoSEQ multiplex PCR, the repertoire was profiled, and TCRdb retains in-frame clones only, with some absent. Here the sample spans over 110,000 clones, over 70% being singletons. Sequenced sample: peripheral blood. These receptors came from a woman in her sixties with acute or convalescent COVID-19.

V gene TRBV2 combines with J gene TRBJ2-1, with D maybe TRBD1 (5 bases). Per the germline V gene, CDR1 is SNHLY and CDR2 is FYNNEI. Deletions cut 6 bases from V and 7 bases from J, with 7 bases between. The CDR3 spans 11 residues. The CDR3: CASRTENEQFF. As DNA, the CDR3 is TGTGCCAGCAGGACAGAGAATGAGCAGTTCTTC.

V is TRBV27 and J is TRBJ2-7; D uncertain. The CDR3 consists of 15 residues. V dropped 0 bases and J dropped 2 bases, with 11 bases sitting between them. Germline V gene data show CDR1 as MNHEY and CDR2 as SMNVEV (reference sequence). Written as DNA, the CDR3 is TGTGCCAGCAGTTTATCCCTCACAAAAACCTACGAGCAGTACTTC. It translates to CASSLSLTKTYEQYF.

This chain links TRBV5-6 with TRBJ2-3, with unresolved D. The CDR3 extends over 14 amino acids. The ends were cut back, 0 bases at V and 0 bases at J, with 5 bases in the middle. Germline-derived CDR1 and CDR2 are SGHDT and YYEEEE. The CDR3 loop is CASSLGASTDTQYF. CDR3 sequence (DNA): TGTGCCAGCAGCTTGGGTGCGAGCACAGATACGCAGTATTTT.

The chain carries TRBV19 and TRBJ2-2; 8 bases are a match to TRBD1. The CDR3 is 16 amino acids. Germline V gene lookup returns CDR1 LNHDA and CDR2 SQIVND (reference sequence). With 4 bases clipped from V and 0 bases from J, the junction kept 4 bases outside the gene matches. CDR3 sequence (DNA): TGTGCCAGTAGTACCGGACAGGGCGCGAACACCGGGGAGCTGTTTTTT. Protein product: CASSTGQGANTGELFF.

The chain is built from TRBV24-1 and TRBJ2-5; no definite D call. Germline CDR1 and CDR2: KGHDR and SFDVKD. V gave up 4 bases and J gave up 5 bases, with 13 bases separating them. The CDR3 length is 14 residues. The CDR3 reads CATSDSESRETQYF. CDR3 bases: TGTGCCACCAGTGACTCCGAGAGCCGGGAGACCCAGTACTTC.

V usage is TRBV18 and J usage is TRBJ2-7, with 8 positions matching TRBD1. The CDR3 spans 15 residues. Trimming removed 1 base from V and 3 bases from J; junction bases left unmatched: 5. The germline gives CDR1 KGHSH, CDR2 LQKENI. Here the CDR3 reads CASSPRGTGFYEQYF. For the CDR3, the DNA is TGTGCCAGCTCACCACGGGGGACAGGATTCTACGAGCAGTACTTC.

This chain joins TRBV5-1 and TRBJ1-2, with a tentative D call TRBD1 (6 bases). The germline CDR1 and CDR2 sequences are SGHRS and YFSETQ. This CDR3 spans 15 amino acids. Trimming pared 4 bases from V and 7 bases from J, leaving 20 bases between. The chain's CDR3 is CASSPDWGGARGYTF. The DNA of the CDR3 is TGCGCCAGCAGCCCGGATTGGGGGGGCGCGCGTGGCTACACCTTC. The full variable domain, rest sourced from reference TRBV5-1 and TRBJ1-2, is KAGVTQTPRYLIKTRGQQVTLSCSPISGHRSVSWYQQTPGQGLQFLFEYFSETQRNKGNFPGRFSGRQFSNSRSEMNVSTLELGDSALYLCASSPDWGGARGYTFGSGTRLTVV.

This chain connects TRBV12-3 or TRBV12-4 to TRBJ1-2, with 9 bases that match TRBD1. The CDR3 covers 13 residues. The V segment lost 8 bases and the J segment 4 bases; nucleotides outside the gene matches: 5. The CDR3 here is CASSGQGSYGYTF. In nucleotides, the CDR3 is TGTGCCAGCTCGGGACAGGGTTCCTATGGCTACACCTTC.

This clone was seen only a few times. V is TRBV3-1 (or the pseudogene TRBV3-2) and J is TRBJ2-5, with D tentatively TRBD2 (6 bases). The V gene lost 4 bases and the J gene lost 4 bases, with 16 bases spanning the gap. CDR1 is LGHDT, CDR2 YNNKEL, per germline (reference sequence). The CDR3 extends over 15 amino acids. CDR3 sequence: CASSPGGVGGETQYF. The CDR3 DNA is TGTGCCAGCAGCCCCGGGGGAGTGGGGGGAGAGACCCAGTACTTC.

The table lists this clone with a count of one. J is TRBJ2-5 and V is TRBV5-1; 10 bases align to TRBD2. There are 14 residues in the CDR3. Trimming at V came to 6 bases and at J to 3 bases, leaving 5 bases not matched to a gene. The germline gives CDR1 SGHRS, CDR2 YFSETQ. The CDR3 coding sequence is TGCGCCAGCACCCGGACTAGCGGTAAAGAGACCCAGTACTTC. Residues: CASTRTSGKETQYF.

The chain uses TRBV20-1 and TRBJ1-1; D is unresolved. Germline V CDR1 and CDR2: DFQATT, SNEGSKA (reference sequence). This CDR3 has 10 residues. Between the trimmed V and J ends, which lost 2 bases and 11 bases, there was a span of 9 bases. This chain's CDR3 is CSARSGWAFF. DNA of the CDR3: TGCAGTGCTAGATCCGGTTGGGCTTTCTTT.

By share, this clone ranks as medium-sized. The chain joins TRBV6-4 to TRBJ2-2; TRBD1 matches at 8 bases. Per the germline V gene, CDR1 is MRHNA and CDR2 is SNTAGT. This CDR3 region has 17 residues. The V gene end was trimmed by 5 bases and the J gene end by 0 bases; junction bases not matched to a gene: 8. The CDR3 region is CASSRFGTGSNTGELFF. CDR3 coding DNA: TGTGCCAGCAGTAGATTCGGGACAGGATCGAACACCGGGGAGCTGTTTTTT.

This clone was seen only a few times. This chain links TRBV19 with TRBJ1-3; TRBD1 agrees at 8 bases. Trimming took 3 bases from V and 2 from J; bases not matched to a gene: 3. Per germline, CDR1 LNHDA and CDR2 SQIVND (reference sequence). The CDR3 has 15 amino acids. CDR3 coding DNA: TGTGCCAGTAGTATTCAGGGGGCTACTGGAAACACCATATATTTT. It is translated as CASSIQGATGNTIYF.

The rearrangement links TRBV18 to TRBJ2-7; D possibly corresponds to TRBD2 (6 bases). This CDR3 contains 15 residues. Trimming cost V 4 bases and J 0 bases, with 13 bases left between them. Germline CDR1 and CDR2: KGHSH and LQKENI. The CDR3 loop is CASSRRGPLSYEQYF. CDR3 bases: TGTGCCAGCTCACGGAGGGGCCCCCTCTCCTACGAGCAGTACTTC.

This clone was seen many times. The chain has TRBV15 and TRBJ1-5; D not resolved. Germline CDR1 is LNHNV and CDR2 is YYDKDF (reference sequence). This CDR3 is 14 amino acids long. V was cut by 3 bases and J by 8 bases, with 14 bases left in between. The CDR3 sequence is CATSRFSTGKPQHF. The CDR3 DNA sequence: TGTGCCACCAGCAGGTTTTCGACCGGGAAGCCCCAGCATTTT.

The CDR3 sequence: CATSRDSGTDTQYF. Written as DNA, the CDR3 is TGCGCCACCTCAAGGGATTCGGGAACAGATACGCAGTATTTT. The V gene is TRBV5-1, the J gene TRBJ2-3; perhaps TRBD2 as D (5 bases). The V end was cut by 9 bases, the J end by 3 bases, with 17 bases between. The germline V gene encodes CDR1 SGHRS and CDR2 YFSETQ. There are 14 residues in the CDR3. The full variable domain, completed using reference TRBV5-1 and TRBJ2-3, is KAGVTQTPRYLIKTRGQQVTLSCSPISGHRSVSWYQQTPGQGLQFLFEYFSETQRNKGNFPGRFSGRQFSNSRSEMNVSTLELGDSALYLCATSRDSGTDTQYFGPGTRLTVL.

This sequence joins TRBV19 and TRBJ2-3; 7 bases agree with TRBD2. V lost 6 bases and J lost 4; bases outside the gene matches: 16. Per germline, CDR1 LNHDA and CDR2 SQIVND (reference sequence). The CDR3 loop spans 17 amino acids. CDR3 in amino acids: CASSHLFGREYADTQYF. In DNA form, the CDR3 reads TGTGCCAGTAGCCACCTCTTCGGGCGGGAGTACGCAGATACGCAGTATTTT.

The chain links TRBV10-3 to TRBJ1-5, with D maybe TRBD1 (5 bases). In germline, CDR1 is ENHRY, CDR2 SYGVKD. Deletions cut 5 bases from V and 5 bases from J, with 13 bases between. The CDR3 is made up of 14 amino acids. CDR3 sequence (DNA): TGTGCCATCAGTAAGCAGGGAGGGGATCAGCCCCAGCATTTT. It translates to CAISKQGGDQPQHF.

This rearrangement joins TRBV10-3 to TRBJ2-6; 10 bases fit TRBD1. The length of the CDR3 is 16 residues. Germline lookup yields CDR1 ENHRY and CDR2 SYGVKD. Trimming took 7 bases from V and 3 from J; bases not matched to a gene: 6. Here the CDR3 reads CAITPDRGNGANVLTF. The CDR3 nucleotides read TGTGCCATCACCCCGGACAGGGGGAATGGGGCCAACGTCCTGACTTTC.

The CDR3 nucleotides are TGTGCCACCAGTATTGGGACAGGAATTAACAATGAGCAGTTCTTC. Translated: CATSIGTGINNEQFF. The chain carries TRBV24-1 and TRBJ2-1; TRBD1 agrees at 8 bases. Germline V gene data show CDR1 as KGHDR and CDR2 as SFDVKD. Trimming cost V 6 bases and J 5 bases; bases outside gene matches: 8. CDR3 size: 15 residues.

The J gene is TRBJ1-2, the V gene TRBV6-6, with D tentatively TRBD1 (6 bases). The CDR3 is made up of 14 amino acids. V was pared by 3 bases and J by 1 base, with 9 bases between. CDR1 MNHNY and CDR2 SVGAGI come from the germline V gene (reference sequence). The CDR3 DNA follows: TGTGCCAGCAGTTATCCGGACAGTAACTATGGCTACACCTTC. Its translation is CASSYPDSNYGYTF.

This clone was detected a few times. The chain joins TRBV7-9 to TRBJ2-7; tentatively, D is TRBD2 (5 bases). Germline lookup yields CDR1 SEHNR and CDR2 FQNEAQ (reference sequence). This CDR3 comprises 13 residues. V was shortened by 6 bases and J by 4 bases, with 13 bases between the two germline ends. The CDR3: CASRAGRGYEQYF. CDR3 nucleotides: TGTGCCAGCAGGGCGGGCCGAGGGTACGAGCAGTACTTC.

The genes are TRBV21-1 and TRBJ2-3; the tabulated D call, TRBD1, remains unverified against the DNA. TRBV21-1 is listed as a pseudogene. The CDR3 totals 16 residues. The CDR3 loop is CASSRPRTGVGDTQYF. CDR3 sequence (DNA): TGTGCCAGCAGCAGACCTAGGACAGGGGTAGGAGATACGCAGTATTTT.

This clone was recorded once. Written as DNA, the CDR3 is TGTGCCAGCACCTCACGATGGGGCAAGACAGATACGCAGTATTTT. Amino acid sequence: CASTSRWGKTDTQYF. This rearrangement joins TRBV3-1 (or the pseudogene TRBV3-2) to TRBJ2-3; maybe TRBD1 (5 bases). The germline V gene encodes CDR1 LGHDT and CDR2 YNNKEL (reference sequence). This CDR3 has 15 amino acids. V shed 7 bases and J shed 3 bases, with 17 bases lying between them.

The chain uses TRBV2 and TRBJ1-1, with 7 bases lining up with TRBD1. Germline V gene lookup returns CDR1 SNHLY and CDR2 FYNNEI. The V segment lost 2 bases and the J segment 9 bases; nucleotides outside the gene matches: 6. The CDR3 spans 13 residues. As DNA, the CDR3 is TGTGCCAGCAGTGAACGGGGACAGACAAAAGCTTTCTTT. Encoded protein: CASSERGQTKAFF.

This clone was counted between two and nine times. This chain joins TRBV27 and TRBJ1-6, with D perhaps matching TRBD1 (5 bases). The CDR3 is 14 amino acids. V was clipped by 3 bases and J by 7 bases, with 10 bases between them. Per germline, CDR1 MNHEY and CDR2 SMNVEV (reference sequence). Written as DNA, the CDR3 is TGTGCCAGCAGTTTTCAGGGTAGAAATTCACCCCTCCACTTT. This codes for CASSFQGRNSPLHF.

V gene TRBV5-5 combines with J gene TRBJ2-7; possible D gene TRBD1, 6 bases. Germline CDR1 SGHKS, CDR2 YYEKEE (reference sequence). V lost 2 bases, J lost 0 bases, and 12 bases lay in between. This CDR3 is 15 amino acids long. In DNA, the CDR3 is TGTGCCAGCAGCTTCGGGTGGACAGACTCCTACGAGCAGTACTTC. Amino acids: CASSFGWTDSYEQYF.